Below are 20 T cell receptor beta chains sequenced from a single sample in a study of molecular identifiers for immune sequencing clone quantification. MiXCR, run by TCRdb on the PCR reads, gives a single entry per CDR3 protein. The sample lists around 470,000 distinct CDR3 sequences, about a quarter seen once, with over 0.6% in the top ten. What was sequenced was naive CD8+ T cells from blood, with Jurkat cell RNA spiked in. As for subset: FACS-sorted CD8+CD4-CCR7+CD45RA+ naive T cells. Receptors were obtained from a human donor in good health. Some libraries in this study had Jurkat cell RNA spiked in.

In this sample, this clonotype turned up many times. The chain employs TRBV6-5 and TRBJ2-3; D might be TRBD1 (6 bases). V lost 7 bases, J lost 0 bases, and 14 bases lay in between. This CDR3 spans 15 amino acids. Germline loops: CDR1 MNHEY, CDR2 SVGAGI. The CDR3 nucleotides are TGTGCCAGCAAGCCTGGGACATTTAGCACAGATACGCAGTATTTT. This codes for CASKPGTFSTDTQYF.

This clonotype was detected a few times. The rearrangement links TRBV7-9 to TRBJ1-4; 12 bases align to TRBD1. The germline gives CDR1 SEHNR, CDR2 FQNEAQ (reference sequence). The CDR3 runs to 19 residues. The V and J ends lost 5 bases and 2 bases, in that order; junction bases with no gene match: 12. CDR3 sequence reads: CASSPSFGTGGQTNEKLFF. CDR3 DNA sequence: TGTGCCAGCAGCCCCTCATTCGGGACAGGGGGCCAGACTAATGAAAAACTGTTTTTT.

In its sample, this clonotype was seen many times. This sequence joins TRBV14 and TRBJ1-5; no firm D call. Germline V lookup: CDR1 SGHDN, CDR2 FVKESK. V dropped 0 bases and J dropped 4 bases, with 4 bases sitting between them. The CDR3 consists of 13 residues. The chain's CDR3 is CASSQDPNQPQHF. CDR3 DNA: TGTGCCAGCAGCCAAGATCCGAATCAGCCCCAGCATTTT.

Only a few counts were recorded for this clonotype. The CDR3 DNA follows: TGTGCCAGTAGCCCAGACACCTGGTTTAAGCCCCAGCATTTT. As protein: CASSPDTWFKPQHF. This chain uses TRBV19 with TRBJ1-5; D remains unclear. V was cut by 6 bases and J by 8 bases, with 17 bases left in between. The CDR3 is 14 residues long. Germline V CDR1 and CDR2: LNHDA, SQIVND (reference sequence).

As regards this clonotype: A much larger clone lies one base from this, so it may be a read error. CDR3 sequence reads: CAIKPRTRLMNTEAFF. For the CDR3, the DNA is TGTGCCATCAAACCGAGGACAAGGCTCATGAACACTGAAGCTTTCTTT. The J gene is TRBJ1-1, the V gene TRBV28; the D gene is possibly TRBD1 (5 bases). The CDR3 is made up of 16 amino acids. In germline, CDR1 is MDHEN, CDR2 SYDVKM. V lost 10 bases to trimming and J lost 0 bases, with 21 bases between them.

J is TRBJ2-1 and V is TRBV13; maybe TRBD1 (6 bases). This CDR3 is built from 14 residues. Trimming removed 3 bases at V and 7 bases at J, with 13 bases between. The germline CDR1 and CDR2 sequences are PRHDT and FYEKMQ (reference sequence). CDR3 coding DNA: TGTGCCAGCAGCTTCTCAGGGGTGGGGAATGAGCAGTTCTTC. Its protein is CASSFSGVGNEQFF.

In this sample, this clonotype turned up many times. The rearrangement joins TRBV9 to TRBJ2-5; 10 bases are shared with TRBD2. Germline V gene lookup returns CDR1 SGDLS and CDR2 YYNGEE. V gave up 0 bases and J gave up 5 bases; unmatched junction bases: 4. The CDR3 sequence is 15 residues long. The CDR3 coding sequence is TGTGCCAGCAGCGTAGAGCGGGAGGGCCCGGAGACCCAGTACTTC. Protein product: CASSVEREGPETQYF. Combining the CDR3 with reference TRBV9 and TRBJ2-5 gives the whole variable domain DSGVTQTPKHLITATGQRVTLRCSPRSGDLSVYWYQQSLDQGLQFLIQYYNGEERAKGNILERFSAQQFPDLHSELNLSSLELGDSALYFCASSVEREGPETQYFGPGTRLLVL.

This chain joins TRBV10-3 and TRBJ2-5; TRBD2 might be the D (6 bases). CDR3 length: 13 amino acids. Germline assignment: CDR1 ENHRY and CDR2 SYGVKD. Trimming removed 10 bases from V and 5 bases from J, with 17 bases in between. The CDR3 spells CASLASETETQYF. As DNA, the CDR3 is TGTGCCAGCCTCGCTAGCGAAACGGAGACCCAGTACTTC.

A word on this clonotype: A much larger clone lies a single base off, so this may be a read error. The J gene is TRBJ2-1, the V gene TRBV28, with D perhaps TRBD1 (6 bases). Germline lookup yields CDR1 MDHEN and CDR2 SYDVKM. The CDR3 contains 13 residues. CDR3: CASSFSRGNEHFF. The CDR3 DNA sequence: TGTGCCAGCAGTTTCTCCAGGGGAAATGAGCACTTCTTC.

The gene calls are TRBV4-1 and TRBJ2-5; 8 bases match TRBD2. Unmatched junction bases numbered 8, after V lost 1 base and J lost 1 base. There are 17 residues in the CDR3. The germline V gene encodes CDR1 MGHRA and CDR2 YSYEKL. The CDR3 coding sequence is TGCGCCAGCAGCCAAGGTCCAGCGGGAGTAATCCAAGAGACCCAGTACTTC. Translated: CASSQGPAGVIQETQYF.

This clonotype was seen ten or more times. This rearrangement joins TRBV14 to TRBJ2-7; 11 positions match TRBD2. There are 15 residues in the CDR3. Germline assignment: CDR1 SGHDN and CDR2 FVKESK. J gave up 2 bases and V 4 bases, and 4 bases lay outside the gene matches. CDR3 sequence: CASSRGLAAAYEQYF. Here the CDR3 DNA reads TGTGCCAGCAGCCGGGGACTAGCGGCCGCCTACGAGCAGTACTTC.

This clonotype has ten or more counts. The chain couples TRBV11-1 to TRBJ2-7; the D gene is possibly TRBD1 (6 bases). CDR1 is SGHAT and CDR2 is FQDESV in the germline V gene (reference sequence). CDR3 length equals 13 residues. The V gene lost 4 bases and the J gene lost 4 bases, with 11 bases spanning the gap. The CDR3 DNA reads as TGTGCCAGCAGCTACGGACAGACGTACGAGCAGTACTTC. Translated, it gives CASSYGQTYEQYF. The complete variable domain, with remaining parts taken from reference TRBV11-1 and TRBJ2-7, reads EAEVAQSPRYKITEKSQAVAFWCDPISGHATLYWYRQILGQGPELLVQFQDESVVDDSQLPKDRFSAERLKGVDSTLKIQPAELGDSAMYLCASSYGQTYEQYFGPGTRLTVT.

Concerning this clonotype itself: A clone one base away is much larger, so this may be a read error. The chain links TRBV6-5 to TRBJ2-7, with D perhaps matching TRBD1 or TRBD2 (5 bases each). The CDR3 sequence is 14 residues long. Germline loops: CDR1 MNHEY, CDR2 SVGAGI. V lost 5 bases to trimming and J lost 4 bases, with 15 bases between them. CDR3 DNA sequence: TGTGCCAGCAGTCACATGGGGGAGTTGTACGAGCAGTACTTC. This translates into CASSHMGELYEQYF.

This clonotype was recorded at least ten times. The J gene is TRBJ2-6, the V gene TRBV12-3 or TRBV12-4, with D hard to call. This CDR3 has 16 amino acids. V lost 4 bases and J 0 bases, leaving 10 bases between the germline ends. The DNA of the CDR3 is TGTGCCAGCAGTTATCGAGATGTCTCTGGGGCCAACGTCCTGACTTTC. Translation: CASSYRDVSGANVLTF.

This rearrangement joins TRBV3-1 to TRBJ2-3, with D possibly TRBD2 on 6 matching bases. This CDR3 spans 14 amino acids. With 4 bases removed from V and 6 bases from J, the gap between germline ends came to 14 bases. Per the germline V gene, CDR1 is LGHDT and CDR2 is YNNKEL (reference sequence). The CDR3 is CASSLKVEGDTQYF. CDR3 DNA: TGTGCCAGCAGCCTCAAGGTGGAGGGTGATACGCAGTATTTT.

A remark on this clonotype: Relative to the germline gene, one junction end is altered; a read error may explain this. The chain has TRBV4-3 and TRBJ2-3; 8 bases agree with TRBD2. From germline, CDR1 is LGHNA and CDR2 YSLEER. This CDR3 comprises 24 residues. CDR3 residues: CASSQDLTSGEDLKNVFPPEVRHF. For the CDR3, the DNA is TGCGCCAGCAGCCAAGATCTCACTAGCGGAGAGGACCTGAAAAACGTGTTCCCACCCGAGGTCCGACATTTT.

In its sample, this clonotype was seen many times. The chain has TRBV20-1 and TRBJ1-4; 8 bases are shared with TRBD1. This CDR3 is 13 amino acids long. Germline V gene lookup returns CDR1 DFQATT and CDR2 SNEGSKA (reference sequence). The ends lost 4 bases at V and 5 bases at J; junction bases unmatched: 3. The CDR3 DNA sequence: TGCAGTGCTACAGGGGGCCCAAATGAAAAACTGTTTTTT. Translation gives CSATGGPNEKLFF.

This clonotype came up a few times. The chain has TRBV19 and TRBJ2-7; 9 nucleotides line up with TRBD1. With V trimmed by 1 base and J by 1 base, 2 bases remained unmatched. The CDR3 totals 15 residues. The germline CDR1 and CDR2 sequences are LNHDA and SQIVND (reference sequence). CDR3 loop: CASSIGGQGSYEQYF. Here the CDR3 DNA reads TGTGCCAGTAGTATAGGTGGACAGGGGTCCTACGAGCAGTACTTC.

Comment on this clonotype: Given a much more abundant clone one base away, this may be a read error. The V call is TRBV6-2 or TRBV6-3, the J call TRBJ2-5, with no clear D. CDR3 length: 15 amino acids. CDR1 MNHEY and CDR2 SVGEGT come from the germline V gene. This CDR3 reads CASRHGYTPQETQNF. The CDR3 DNA sequence: TGTGCCAGCAGACACGGGTACACCCCGCAAGAGACCCAGAACTTC.

This rearrangement joins TRBV28 to TRBJ2-7; possibly TRBD2 for D (5 bases). Trimming stripped 7 bases from V and 0 bases from J, with 10 bases between. Germline assignment: CDR1 MDHEN and CDR2 SYDVKM. The CDR3 runs to 13 residues. The CDR3 loop reads CASMSGNSYEQYF. DNA of the CDR3: TGTGCCAGCATGTCGGGAAACTCCTACGAGCAGTACTTC.